A single sample gave rise to the 29 T cell receptor beta chains below, sequenced in a study of OX40 agonist ivuxolimab in advanced cancers. Profiled with immunoSEQ multiplex PCR; TCRdb holds only in-frame clones, not every one. This sample has approximately 40,000 clones, with about 88% found just once. The sequencing used CD4+ or CD8+ T cells sorted from blood, collected in a trial of the OX40 agonist ivuxolimab. All receptors come from an adult with an advanced solid tumor such as melanoma, head and neck, liver or kidney cancer.

V is TRBV5-1 and J is TRBJ2-3; D not certain. The V gene lost 3 bases and the J gene lost 0 bases, with 17 bases spanning the gap. The germline CDR1 and CDR2 sequences are SGHRS and YFSETQ. The CDR3 length is 17 residues. CDR3: CASSSRLSSTSTDTQYF. The CDR3 bases are TGCGCCAGCAGCTCTCGCCTTAGCAGCACTAGCACAGATACGCAGTATTTT.

This clone was recorded once. This sequence joins TRBV29-1 and TRBJ2-1, with unresolved D. V lost 2 bases to trimming and J lost 5 bases, with 13 bases between them. The CDR3 is 14 residues long. Germline values: CDR1 SQVTM, CDR2 ANQGSEA. The CDR3 here is CSVELRTFNNEQFF. The CDR3 DNA follows: TGCAGCGTTGAACTGCGAACTTTCAACAATGAGCAGTTCTTC.

A few counts support this clone. CDR3 loop: CASSPSGLTGELFF. The CDR3 nucleotides are TGTGCCAGCTCACCGTCGGGTTTAACCGGGGAGCTGTTTTTT. This chain connects TRBV18 to TRBJ2-2; D is uncertain. Germline values: CDR1 KGHSH, CDR2 LQKENI. V lost 3 bases to trimming and J lost 5 bases, with 10 bases between them. The CDR3 spans 14 residues.

This sequence joins TRBV2 and TRBJ1-6; D remains ambiguous. V was cut by 4 bases and J by 9 bases, with 1 base left in between. Germline CDR1 is SNHLY and CDR2 is FYNNEI. The CDR3 extends over 10 amino acids. The CDR3 reads CASSVSPLHF. The CDR3 DNA is TGTGCCAGCAGTGTTTCACCCCTCCACTTT.

The CDR3 region has the DNA TGTGCCAGCAGCCCGAACAGGGACTCCTACGAGCAGTACTTC. It is translated as CASSPNRDSYEQYF. This chain links TRBV7-9 with TRBJ2-7; D is perhaps TRBD1 (6 bases). The germline gives CDR1 SEHNR, CDR2 FQNEAQ (reference sequence). The CDR3 has 14 amino acids. Trimming left V 5 bases short and J 0 bases short, with 11 bases between.

The chain joins TRBV11-2 to TRBJ2-7; TRBD1 agrees at 9 bases. The CDR3 runs to 14 residues. CDR1 and CDR2 from the germline V gene are SGHAT and FQNNGV. J was trimmed by 4 bases and V by 5 bases; bases with no gene match: 6. In DNA, the CDR3 is TGTGCCAGCAGCGGTACAGGGGGCGTATACGAGCAGTACTTC. It specifies CASSGTGGVYEQYF.

The chain uses TRBV11-2 and TRBJ2-3, with D maybe TRBD1 (5 bases). V lost 2 bases, J lost 2 bases, and 11 bases lay in between. The CDR3 length is 15 residues. Germline V gene data show CDR1 as SGHAT and CDR2 as FQNNGV. This chain's CDR3 is CASSLQGKVTDTQYF. The CDR3, as DNA: TGTGCCAGCAGCTTACAGGGAAAAGTCACAGATACGCAGTATTTT.

The rearrangement joins TRBV7-9 to TRBJ2-7; perhaps TRBD2 as D (6 bases). The CDR3 extends over 13 amino acids. The germline V gene has CDR1 SEHNR and CDR2 FQNEAQ (reference sequence). Trimming pared 8 bases from V and 4 bases from J, leaving 15 bases between. CDR3: CASGLGGSYEQYF. Here the CDR3 DNA reads TGTGCCAGCGGCCTCGGGGGTAGTTACGAGCAGTACTTC.

This chain links TRBV11-1 with TRBJ1-1, with D perhaps matching TRBD1 (6 bases). Trimming took 3 bases from V and 5 from J, leaving 16 bases between them. Germline-derived CDR1 and CDR2 are SGHAT and FQDESV (reference sequence). CDR3 length equals 15 residues. CDR3 coding DNA: TGTGCCAGCAGCTTCCCGGGGGGCCGTCAAACTGAAGCTTTCTTT. Protein product: CASSFPGGRQTEAFF.

The DNA for the CDR3 is TGTGCCAGCAGCCACTTACGGACAGGGCCGGCTTTCTTT. Protein product: CASSHLRTGPAFF. The V gene is TRBV11-3, the J gene TRBJ1-1; 8 bases match TRBD1. Germline V lookup: CDR1 SGHNT, CDR2 YENEEA. V dropped 5 bases and J dropped 11; count of bases not matched to a gene: 10. CDR3 length equals 13 residues.

The V call is TRBV18, the J call TRBJ1-2, with a weak D call TRBD1 (5 bases). Per the germline V gene, CDR1 is KGHSH and CDR2 is LQKENI. V lost 6 bases and J lost 2, with 13 bases in between. This CDR3 is 14 amino acids long. The CDR3 DNA sequence: TGTGCCAGCTCCCGGCAGGGCGGGAACTATGGCTACACCTTC. Translated: CASSRQGGNYGYTF.

This chain connects TRBV5-1 to TRBJ2-6, with 7 bases matching TRBD1. J lost 4 bases, V lost 7 bases, and 5 bases had no gene match. The CDR3 spans 14 residues. CDR1 is SGHRS, CDR2 YFSETQ, per germline. In nucleotides, the CDR3 is TGCGCCAGCCAGACAGGGAACGGGGCCAACGTCCTGACTTTC. Its translation is CASQTGNGANVLTF.

The chain links TRBV2 to TRBJ2-1; 12 bases are a match to TRBD2. J lost 8 bases, V lost 4 bases, and 9 bases had no gene match. Germline assignment: CDR1 SNHLY and CDR2 FYNNEI. The CDR3 extends over 16 amino acids. Written as DNA, the CDR3 is TGTGCCAGCAGTGGGACTAGCGGGAAGGGGGGGTATGAGCAGTTCTTC. Protein: CASSGTSGKGGYEQFF.

The chain employs TRBV9 and TRBJ2-3; no clear D gene. The length of the CDR3 is 14 residues. The V gene lost 2 bases and the J gene lost 1 base, with 8 bases spanning the gap. Germline values: CDR1 SGDLS, CDR2 YYNGEE. This CDR3 reads CASSVSRGTDTQYF. DNA for the CDR3: TGTGCCAGCAGCGTTTCTAGGGGCACAGATACGCAGTATTTT. The whole variable domain, filled in from reference TRBV9 and TRBJ2-3, reads DSGVTQTPKHLITATGQRVTLRCSPRSGDLSVYWYQQSLDQGLQFLIQYYNGEERAKGNILERFSAQQFPDLHSELNLSSLELGDSALYFCASSVSRGTDTQYFGPGTRLTVL.

The chain combines TRBV18 with TRBJ1-5, with D unresolved. V gave up 2 bases and J gave up 4 bases, with 9 bases separating them. Germline loops: CDR1 KGHSH, CDR2 LQKENI. The CDR3 consists of 14 residues. This chain's CDR3 is CASSPGGSNQPQHF. The CDR3 region has the DNA TGTGCCAGCTCACCAGGTGGGAGTAATCAGCCCCAGCATTTT.

The V gene is TRBV18, the J gene TRBJ1-2; maybe TRBD1 (6 bases). Trimming took off 2 bases at V and 10 bases at J, with 17 bases between the two ends. The CDR3 runs 14 residues. The germline V gene encodes CDR1 KGHSH and CDR2 LQKENI. CDR3 loop: CASSPLERGLNYTF. CDR3 nucleotides: TGTGCCAGCTCACCATTGGAAAGGGGGTTAAACTACACCTTC.

This clone has a single count. V is TRBV5-1 and J is TRBJ1-3, with D possibly matching TRBD1 (5 bases). CDR1 SGHRS and CDR2 YFSETQ come from the germline V gene. V was pared by 0 bases and J by 0 bases, with 10 bases between. CDR3 length: 16 amino acids. The CDR3 spells CASSLGSGSSGNTIYF. The DNA for the CDR3 is TGCGCCAGCAGCTTGGGGTCAGGGAGCTCTGGAAACACCATATATTTT.

The rearrangement uses TRBV9 and TRBJ2-7; TRBD1 is a possible D gene (5 bases). Germline CDR1 SGDLS, CDR2 YYNGEE. The V gene lost 3 bases and the J gene lost 3 bases, with 10 bases spanning the gap. There are 13 residues in the CDR3. The CDR3 protein is CASSAFQGYEQYF. The CDR3 coding sequence is TGTGCCAGCAGCGCGTTTCAGGGCTACGAGCAGTACTTC.

This sequence joins TRBV6-5 and TRBJ2-5; a weak D match, TRBD2 (5 bases). V dropped 2 bases and J dropped 1 base, with 14 bases sitting between them. CDR3 length equals 16 residues. Looked up from germline, CDR1 is MNHEY and CDR2 is SVGAGI. The CDR3 region is CASSYGSGSRQETQYF. In DNA, the CDR3 is TGTGCCAGCAGTTACGGGAGTGGGTCTCGCCAAGAGACCCAGTACTTC.

The rearrangement joins TRBV7-9 to TRBJ1-3; D remains ambiguous. Germline V gene sequence: CDR1 SEHNR, CDR2 FQNEAQ (reference sequence). Deletions cut 5 bases from V and 0 bases from J, with 8 bases between. This CDR3 is built from 14 residues. CDR3 coding DNA: TGTGCCAGCAGCCCTCAACTCTCTGGAAACACCATATATTTT. Its translation is CASSPQLSGNTIYF.

V is TRBV7-2 and J is TRBJ2-1; D not resolved. Germline CDR1 and CDR2: SGHTA and FQGNSA. The ends were cut back, 1 base at V and 1 base at J, with 5 bases in the middle. The CDR3 has 14 amino acids. The CDR3 DNA follows: TGTGCCAGCAGCTTAGACGGATCCTACAATGAGCAGTTCTTC. Translating it yields CASSLDGSYNEQFF.

The genes are TRBV19 and TRBJ2-5, with D tentatively TRBD2 (6 bases). Germline CDR1 and CDR2: LNHDA and SQIVND (reference sequence). CDR3 length: 16 residues. V was pared by 2 bases and J by 0 bases, with 13 bases between. DNA for the CDR3: TGTGCCAGTAGTATAAGCCAGGGACTGTACCAAGAGACCCAGTACTTC. Encoded protein: CASSISQGLYQETQYF.

This clone was found once. This rearrangement joins TRBV13 to TRBJ2-7; no clear D. The V gene's germline CDR1 is PRHDT and CDR2 FYEKMQ (reference sequence). CDR3 length: 15 amino acids. V lost 2 bases and J lost 7, with 18 bases in between. The CDR3 DNA follows: TGTGCCAGCAGCTTACTTGCAGGACCCGATGCGGAGCAGTACTTC. Its translation: CASSLLAGPDAEQYF.

The CDR3 nucleotides are TGCGCCAGCAGCTTGTCAGGGTCCAGCTCCTACGAGCAGTACTTC. Its protein is CASSLSGSSSYEQYF. The chain couples TRBV5-1 to TRBJ2-7; tentatively, D is TRBD1 (5 bases). The CDR3 length is 15 residues. The germline CDR1 and CDR2 sequences are SGHRS and YFSETQ. V was trimmed by 1 base and J by 0 bases, leaving 11 bases between them.

The chain recombines TRBV15 with TRBJ1-5, with TRBD1 matching over 9 bases. CDR3 length equals 19 residues. J was trimmed by 1 base and V by 4 bases; bases with no gene match: 14. Germline-derived CDR1 and CDR2 are LNHNV and YYDKDF (reference sequence). This CDR3 reads CATSTGITGGRLSNQPQHF. CDR3 sequence (DNA): TGTGCCACCAGCACCGGGATAACAGGGGGCAGGCTAAGCAATCAGCCCCAGCATTTT.

The chain is built from TRBV30 and TRBJ1-5, with D hard to call. V lost 7 bases and J lost 2, with 12 bases in between. The germline CDR1 and CDR2 sequences are GTSNPN and SVGIG (reference sequence). The CDR3 loop spans 13 amino acids. The CDR3 region is CASAFKGNQPQHF. CDR3 coding DNA: TGTGCCTCGGCTTTTAAGGGCAATCAGCCCCAGCATTTT.

This clone qualifies as medium-sized. The V call is TRBV4-1, the J call TRBJ2-4; possible D gene TRBD2, 6 bases. V was pared by 5 bases and J by 8 bases, with 19 bases between. The CDR3 totals 15 residues. CDR1 and CDR2 (germline): MGHRA, YSYEKL. Written as DNA, the CDR3 is TGCGCCAGCAGCTCCACCCTCGAGACGGGGGACATTCAGTACTTC. The encoded protein is CASSSTLETGDIQYF.

By share, this clone ranks as medium-sized. The chain links TRBV6-1 to TRBJ1-5; D gene uncertain. The length of the CDR3 is 15 residues. From germline, CDR1 is MNHNS and CDR2 SASEGT. V was trimmed by 1 base and J by 4 bases, leaving 11 bases between them. The CDR3 DNA reads as TGTGCCAGCAGTGAAGTTTGGGCACTGAATCAGCCCCAGCATTTT. Translated, it gives CASSEVWALNQPQHF.

On this clone itself: One end of the junction varies from germline; a read error may be responsible. The rearrangement links TRBV7-7 to TRBJ2-2; no reliable D call. The CDR3 has 13 amino acids. The germline V gene has CDR1 SSHAT and CDR2 FNYEAQ (reference sequence). The CDR3, as DNA: TGTGCTAGCAGCCGTGACGTCGCCGGGGAGCTGTTTTTT. Its protein product is CASSRDVAGELFF.